This T cell receptor (beta chain) came from a study of memory CD4+ T cells and cytomegalovirus serostatus. The sort gate was single viable CD3+CD4+CD8-CD45RO+ cells for memory CD4+ T cells. The table came from immunoSEQ multiplex PCR; TCRdb's copy has only in-frame clones and leaves some out. The data show 75,000 to 90,000 clones, approximately 80% seen once. The CDR3 spans 14 residues. V lost 10 bases and J lost 6; bases outside the gene matches: 14. Germline V gives CDR1 ENHRY, CDR2 SYGVKD. This clone showed up just once. The chain employs TRBV10-3 and TRBJ1-1; 7 bases map to TRBD1. Sequencing used memory CD4+ T cells from blood. This receptor was taken from an adult in good health and CMV-seronegative. The CDR3 region has the DNA TGTGCCACCTGGGACAGTACTGAAACCGCTGAAGCTTTCTTT. This sequence encodes CATWDSTETAEAFF.